This TCR beta chain emerged from a study of blood T cells in healthy people across ages. Through a sample-barcoded 5' primer and a J-beta primer mix, a second PCR was run for roughly 6 to 12 cycles. MiXCR, applied by TCRdb to the 5' RACE reads, yields one record per CDR3 protein. Among approximately 1.5 million distinct CDR3 sequences listed, roughly 43% were seen once. This CDR3 has 15 amino acids. CDR1 is SGHRS, CDR2 YFSETQ, per germline. On this clonotype: At one of its ends the junction is not consistent with the germline gene, which may arise from a read error.

V and J are TRBV5-1 and TRBJ2-7, with D possibly matching TRBD1 (5 bases). The sample was blood. This clonotype was sampled from a woman between 18 and 29 years old in good health. The CDR3 sequence: CASGLDPTLTGEQYF. Written as DNA, the CDR3 is TGCGCCAGCGGCTTGGACCCCACTCTTACAGGCGAGCAGTACTTC.